The subject of this entry is one T cell receptor beta chain. Antigen unknown. The CDR3 runs 15 residues. The germline CDR1 and CDR2 sequences are LGHNA and YNFKEQ. Making the TCR beta cDNA relied on 5'RACE template switching with UMIs. TCRdb processed the 5' RACE reads again and assigns one entry to each CDR3 protein, with no DNA. The table for this sample gives almost 450,000 distinct CDR3 sequences. The record originates from a study of T cells expressing NK-cell markers. Study outcomes and limitations: A few of the donors also had these clonotypes leading their CD3+CD56-NKG2C+ fraction.

The chain recombines TRBV4-2 with TRBJ2-1; the TCRdb call, TRBD2, lacks DNA for checking. The specimen sequenced was blood T cells: a sorted CD56 or NKG2C T cell subset, CD4+ or CD8+ T cells, or bulk PBMC T cells (not recorded which). This sequence was found in a woman between 18 and 70 years old in good health. The CDR3 reads CASSPLADAYNEQFF.